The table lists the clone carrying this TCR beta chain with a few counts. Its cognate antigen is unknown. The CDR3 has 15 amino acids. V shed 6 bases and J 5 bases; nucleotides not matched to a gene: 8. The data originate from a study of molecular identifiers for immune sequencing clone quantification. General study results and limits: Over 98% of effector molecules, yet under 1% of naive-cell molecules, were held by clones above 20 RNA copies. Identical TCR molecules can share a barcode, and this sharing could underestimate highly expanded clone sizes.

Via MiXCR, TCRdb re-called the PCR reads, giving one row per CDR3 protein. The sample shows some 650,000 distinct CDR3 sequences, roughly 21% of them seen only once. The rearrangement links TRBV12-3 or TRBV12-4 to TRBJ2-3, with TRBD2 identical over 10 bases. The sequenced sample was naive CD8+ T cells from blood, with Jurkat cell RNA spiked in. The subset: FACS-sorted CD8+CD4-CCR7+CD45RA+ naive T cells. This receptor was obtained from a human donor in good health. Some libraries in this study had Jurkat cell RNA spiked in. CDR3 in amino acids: CASRLLAGVGDTQYF. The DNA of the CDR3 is TGTGCCAGCAGGCTCCTAGCGGGAGTGGGAGATACGCAGTATTTT.